These 8 T cell receptor beta chains were sequenced from one sample in a study of identical twins. TCRdb fed the 5' RACE reads into MiXCR, producing one record per CDR3 protein. The sample lists 450,000 or so distinct CDR3 sequences; less than 25% were seen once. The sample was also linked to a second study, of T cells expressing NK-cell markers.

The sequenced sample was CD4+ T cells sorted from blood. These TCRs come from a woman between 18 and 29 years old in good health.

This clonotype was counted between two and nine times. V and J are TRBV20-1 and TRBJ2-1; D not resolved. Per germline, CDR1 DFQATT and CDR2 SNEGSKA (reference sequence). CDR3 size: 11 residues. V dropped 3 bases and J dropped 9 bases, with 9 bases sitting between them. The CDR3 protein is CSASQAFEQFF. CDR3 nucleotides: TGCAGTGCTAGTCAAGCTTTTGAGCAGTTCTTC.

This sequence joins TRBV11-2 and TRBJ1-4; TRBD1 might be the D (5 bases). The V end was cut by 4 bases, the J end by 6 bases, with 18 bases between. This CDR3 is built from 16 residues. Germline V CDR1 and CDR2: SGHAT, FQNNGV. CDR3 nucleotide sequence: TGTGCCAGCAGCTCCCCTAGGGGTCAGGGTGATGAAAAACTGTTTTTT. It codes for CASSSPRGQGDEKLFF.

The J gene is TRBJ2-7, the V gene TRBV6-5; 11 bases fit TRBD2. V dropped 4 bases and J dropped 3; count of bases not matched to a gene: 8. The germline gives CDR1 MNHEY, CDR2 SVGAGI. This CDR3 region has 16 residues. The CDR3 nucleotides read TGTGCCAGCAGTTCACCCTCAACTAGCGGGAGCTACGAGCAGTACTTC. It translates to CASSSPSTSGSYEQYF.

Only a few counts were recorded for this clonotype. The chain recombines TRBV7-9 with TRBJ2-3; 9 nucleotides match TRBD2. This CDR3 is 14 amino acids long. From germline, CDR1 is SEHNR and CDR2 FQNEAQ (reference sequence). The V gene end was trimmed by 8 bases and the J gene end by 4 bases; junction bases not matched to a gene: 7. CDR3 in DNA: TGTGCCAGCGGTCATAGCGGGAGCGCAGATACGCAGTATTTT. Its translation is CASGHSGSADTQYF.

The chain has TRBV5-1 and TRBJ1-2; D unclear. Trimming pared 0 bases from V and 8 bases from J, leaving 8 bases between. The CDR3 length is 12 residues. Germline-derived CDR1 and CDR2 are SGHRS and YFSETQ. The CDR3 nucleotides read TGCGCCAGCAGCTTGGAAGTGGGGGGCTACACCTTC. Amino acid sequence: CASSLEVGGYTF.

This chain joins TRBV7-3 and TRBJ2-3; no clear D. From germline, CDR1 is SGHTA and CDR2 FQGTGA. The CDR3 loop spans 16 amino acids. V was shortened by 4 bases and J by 2 bases, with 16 bases between the two germline ends. The chain's CDR3 is CASSSPLDENTDTQYF. CDR3 nucleotide sequence: TGTGCCAGCAGCTCCCCTCTCGATGAGAACACAGATACGCAGTATTTT.

This clonotype appeared a few times. V is TRBV20-1 and J is TRBJ2-2; D remains ambiguous. Germline V gives CDR1 DFQATT, CDR2 SNEGSKA (reference sequence). Deletions cut 0 bases from V and 3 bases from J, with 11 bases between. The CDR3 consists of 15 residues. In nucleotides, the CDR3 is TGCAGTGCTAGAGATTCACGGGCCGACACCGGGGAGCTGTTTTTT. It codes for CSARDSRADTGELFF.

The sample holds many counts of this clonotype. This sequence joins TRBV10-3 and TRBJ2-3; D possibly corresponds to TRBD2 (5 bases). This CDR3 comprises 11 residues. V was trimmed by 3 bases and J by 9 bases, leaving 7 bases between them. Germline CDR1 is ENHRY and CDR2 is SYGVKD. The CDR3: CAISEAATQYF. The CDR3 bases are TGTGCCATCAGTGAAGCGGCGACGCAGTATTTT.